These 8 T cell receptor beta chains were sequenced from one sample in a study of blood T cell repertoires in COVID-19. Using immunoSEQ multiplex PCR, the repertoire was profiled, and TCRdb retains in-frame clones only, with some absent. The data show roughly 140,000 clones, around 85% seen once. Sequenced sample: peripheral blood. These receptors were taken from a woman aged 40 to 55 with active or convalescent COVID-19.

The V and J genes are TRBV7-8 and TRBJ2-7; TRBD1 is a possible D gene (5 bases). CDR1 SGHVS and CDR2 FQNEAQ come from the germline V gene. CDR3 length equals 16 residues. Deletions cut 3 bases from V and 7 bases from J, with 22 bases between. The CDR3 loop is CASSFQTVGRSKEQYF. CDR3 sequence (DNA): TGTGCCAGCAGCTTTCAGACAGTAGGTCGGTCTAAGGAGCAGTACTTC.

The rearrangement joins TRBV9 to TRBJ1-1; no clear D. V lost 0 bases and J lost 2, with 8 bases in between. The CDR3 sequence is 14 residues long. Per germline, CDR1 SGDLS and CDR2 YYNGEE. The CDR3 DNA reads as TGTGCCAGCAGCGTAGGTAGTAGTAACACTGAAGCTTTCTTT. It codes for CASSVGSSNTEAFF. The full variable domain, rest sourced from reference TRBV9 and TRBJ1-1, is DSGVTQTPKHLITATGQRVTLRCSPRSGDLSVYWYQQSLDQGLQFLIQYYNGEERAKGNILERFSAQQFPDLHSELNLSSLELGDSALYFCASSVGSSNTEAFFGQGTRLTVV.

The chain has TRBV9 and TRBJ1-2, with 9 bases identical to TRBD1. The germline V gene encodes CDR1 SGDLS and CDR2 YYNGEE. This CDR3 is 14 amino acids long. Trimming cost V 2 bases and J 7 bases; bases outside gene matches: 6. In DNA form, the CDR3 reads TGTGCCAGCAGCGTTGAGGGACAGGGCGGTGGCTACACCTTC. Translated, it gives CASSVEGQGGGYTF.

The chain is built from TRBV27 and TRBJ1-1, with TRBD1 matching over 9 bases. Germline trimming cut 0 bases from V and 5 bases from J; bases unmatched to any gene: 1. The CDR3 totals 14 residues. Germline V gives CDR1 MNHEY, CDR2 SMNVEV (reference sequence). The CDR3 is CASSLSDRGTEAFF. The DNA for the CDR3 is TGTGCCAGCAGTTTATCCGACAGGGGGACTGAAGCTTTCTTT.

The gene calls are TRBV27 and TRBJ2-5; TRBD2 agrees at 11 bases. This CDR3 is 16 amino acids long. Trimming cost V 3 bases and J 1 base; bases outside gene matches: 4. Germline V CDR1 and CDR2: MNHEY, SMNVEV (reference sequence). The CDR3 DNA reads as TGTGCCAGCAGTTTTCTAGCGGGGGGCCCCCAAGAGACCCAGTACTTC. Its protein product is CASSFLAGGPQETQYF.

This CDR3 reads CASSEGVGGGTDTQYF. CDR3 DNA sequence: TGTGCCAGCAGCGAAGGGGTGGGGGGAGGCACAGATACGCAGTATTTT. The J gene is TRBJ2-3, the V gene TRBV7-9; maybe TRBD2 (6 bases). The CDR3 runs to 16 residues. The germline CDR1 and CDR2 sequences are SEHNR and FQNEAQ (reference sequence). V was shortened by 5 bases and J by 1 base, with 16 bases between the two germline ends.

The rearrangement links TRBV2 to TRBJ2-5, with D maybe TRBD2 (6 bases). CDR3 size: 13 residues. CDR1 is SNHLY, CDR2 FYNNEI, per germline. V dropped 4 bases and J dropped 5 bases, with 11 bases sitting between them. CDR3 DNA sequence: TGTGCCAGCAGTGCACTAGCTGAGGAGACCCAGTACTTC. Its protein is CASSALAEETQYF.

The DNA for the CDR3 is TGTGCCAGCAGCTTACTGACGGGTGGAATCCTGAACACTGAAGCTTTCTTT. Translation gives CASSLLTGGILNTEAFF. This sequence joins TRBV7-2 and TRBJ1-1; D is ambiguous. V gave up 2 bases and J gave up 0 bases, with 16 bases separating them. Looked up from germline, CDR1 is SGHTA and CDR2 is FQGNSA. The CDR3 sequence is 17 residues long.